This TCR beta chain was captured in a study of cytomegalovirus exposure and HLA in healthy donors. The PCR contained 60 Vbeta and 13 Jbeta primers. TCRdb's copy holds only in-frame clones and misses some; the assay was immunoSEQ multiplex PCR. The profile shows approximately 130,000 clones, more than 65% of them singletons. This CDR3 region has 13 residues. CDR1 and CDR2 (germline): MNHEY, SMNVEV (reference sequence). V was pared by 4 bases and J by 4 bases, with 10 bases between. This chain connects TRBV27 to TRBJ1-2; possibly TRBD1 for D (6 bases). The sequence came from a man between 18 and 35 years old in good health and CMV-seronegative. The material sequenced was PBMCs. The CDR3 DNA follows: TGTGCCAGCAGTTCGGCAGGGGCCTATGGCTACACCTTC. Translating gives CASSSAGAYGYTF.